The 2 T cell receptor beta chains listed next were all sequenced from one sample in a study of tumor-infiltrating lymphocytes in primary liver carcinoma. Starting from 400 to 500 ng of total RNA, TCR beta cDNA was produced with a primer in the constant region. Investigators got TCR beta libraries out of three nested multiplex PCR rounds, done with slightly modified ARM-PCR. TRBV1-TRBV30 forward primers and a C-beta reverse primer were used in the first two PCR rounds, which each ran for approximately 10 cycles. TCRdb reanalysed the multiplex PCR reads using MiXCR and keeps one entry per CDR3 protein. The repertoire consists of 150,000 to 200,000 distinct CDR3 sequences, with 85% occurring once and the leading ten covering 15% to 20%. Co-extracting RNA and DNA was done with roughly 17-31 mg of unsorted bulk tissue as input. Sequencing used tumor tissue from primary liver carcinoma. The source is a man aged 35-49 years with primary liver carcinoma and hepatitis B virus infection.

This clonotype was seen a single time. Here the CDR3 omits its conserved ending phenylalanine or tryptophan, so a read error is the likely source. The rearrangement uses TRBV29-1 and TRBJ2-7; maybe TRBD2 (5 bases). Germline V gene sequence: CDR1 SQVTM, CDR2 ANQGSEA. The CDR3 has 14 residues. Between the trimmed V and J ends, which lost 6 bases and 6 bases, there was a span of 21 bases. Written as DNA, the CDR3 is TGCAGCGTACAAGTTACAAGGTGCGAGGGCGAGCAGTACATC. This codes for CSVQVTRCEGEQYI.

Worth noting for this clonotype: Lacking the conserved final phenylalanine or tryptophan, this CDR3 likely reflects a read error. The limits of the CDR3 on the DNA are not certain, so only TCRdb's listed CDR3 is given. This chain uses TRBV10-3 with TRBJ2-5; TRBD2, as called in the table, went unchecked against the DNA. Germline V gives CDR1 ENHRY, CDR2 SYGVKD. The CDR3 is made up of 14 amino acids, end residues included. The CDR3 reads CATVQGLAMETRYS.